The rows below give T cell receptor beta chains drawn from one sample of a study of blood T cell repertoires in COVID-19. Measured with immunoSEQ multiplex PCR; TCRdb has only the in-frame clones, and not every one. The sample has 250,000 to 350,000 clones, approximately 84% seen once; the top ten hold 2.1%. The specimen was peripheral blood. All receptors derive from a woman aged 25 to 45 who had recovered from COVID-19. Each CDR3 is given with its conserved first and last residue. D genes are given only for firm matches. Size is omitted from some rows. Given values are once, few, many or a class for expanded clones.

CDR3	DNA	D	V	J	size
CASRLTGVITEAFF	TGTGCCAGCAGGTTGACAGGGGTGATCACTGAAGCTTTCTTT	TRBD1	TRBV2	TRBJ1-1	NA
CASSYKGQGAGTEAFF	TGTGCCAGCAGTTATAAAGGACAGGGGGCTGGGACTGAAGCTTTCTTT	TRBD1	TRBV6-5	TRBJ1-1	NA
CASSQDTVGGGYSGNTIYF	TGCGCCAGCAGCCAAGACACCGTCGGAGGTGGATACTCTGGAAACACCATATATTTT	NA	TRBV4-1	TRBJ1-3	NA
CAFNVAGETQYF	TGTGCCTTCAATGTGGCTGGTGAGACCCAGTACTTC	NA	TRBV30	TRBJ2-5	NA
CASSLDRSRASYQETQYF	TGTGCCAGCAGCTTAGATCGGTCCCGAGCTTCGTATCAAGAGACCCAGTACTTC	NA	TRBV11-3	TRBJ2-5	many
CASSVQGQGPFEQYF	TGTGCCAGCAGCGTACAGGGACAGGGTCCCTTCGAGCAGTACTTC	TRBD1	TRBV9	TRBJ2-7	NA
CSVTGGVNYGYTF	TGCAGCGTGACAGGGGGCGTTAACTATGGCTACACCTTC	TRBD1	TRBV29-1	TRBJ1-2	NA
CASSPPSGIETQYF	TGTGCCAGCTCACCACCGTCGGGGATAGAGACCCAGTACTTC	NA	TRBV18	TRBJ2-5	NA
CACQWGGSGNTIYF	TGTGCCTGCCAATGGGGGGGATCTGGAAACACCATATATTTT	NA	TRBV30	TRBJ1-3	NA
CSVEGWEGKGGYTF	TGCAGCGTTGAAGGATGGGAGGGGAAAGGTGGCTACACCTTC	NA	TRBV29-1	TRBJ1-2	many
CASSRGTGVSDTQYF	TGTGCCAGCAGCAGAGGGACAGGGGTATCCGATACGCAGTATTTT	TRBD1	TRBV7-2	TRBJ2-3	NA
CASSPSGPPSYEQYF	TGTGCCAGCTCGCCCAGCGGGCCACCGTCCTACGAGCAGTACTTC	NA	TRBV18	TRBJ2-7	NA
CASSPRGRAGELFF	TGTGCCAGCAGCCCCAGGGGGCGCGCCGGGGAGCTGTTTTTT	TRBD1	TRBV3-1/TRBV3-2	TRBJ2-2	NA
CASSSLAGYGEQYF	TGTGCCAGCAGCTCGCTCGCGGGGTACGGCGAGCAGTACTTC	NA	TRBV11-2	TRBJ2-7	NA
CASSLLTGNTEAFF	TGTGCCAGCAGCTTACTGACAGGTAACACTGAAGCTTTCTTT	NA	TRBV13	TRBJ1-1	NA
CASSTTGSPNTEAFF	TGCGCCAGCAGTACCACAGGGTCCCCGAACACTGAAGCTTTCTTT	NA	TRBV5-1	TRBJ1-1	NA
CASRKQGSHGELFF	TGTGCCAGCAGGAAACAGGGAAGCCACGGGGAGCTGTTTTTT	NA	TRBV6-5	TRBJ2-2	NA
CASSLGTGRWNTEAFF	TGTGCCAGCAGTTTAGGGACAGGGCGGTGGAACACTGAAGCTTTCTTT	TRBD1	TRBV28	TRBJ1-1	NA
CASSLPGMMNTEAFF	TGTGCCAGCAGCTTGCCTGGCATGATGAACACTGAAGCTTTCTTT	NA	TRBV5-4	TRBJ1-1	NA
CASSLMADSTDTQYF	TGTGCCAGCAGCCTGATGGCAGATAGCACAGATACGCAGTATTTT	NA	TRBV5-4	TRBJ2-3	few
CASSYTIQETQYF	TGTGCCAGCAGTTACACAATCCAAGAGACCCAGTACTTC	NA	TRBV6-2/TRBV6-3	TRBJ2-5	NA
CASTEVPRSTDTQYF	TGTGCCAGCACCGAGGTCCCAAGGAGCACAGATACGCAGTATTTT	NA	TRBV2	TRBJ2-3	NA
CASTPGASEAFF	TGTGCCAGTACCCCGGGTGCGAGTGAAGCTTTCTTT	NA	TRBV19	TRBJ1-1	few
CASSLQGDTQYF	TGTGCCAGCAGCTTGCAGGGAGATACGCAGTATTTT	NA	TRBV5-6	TRBJ2-3	NA
CASSPGGNQPQHF	TGTGCCAGCTCACCGGGCGGCAATCAGCCCCAGCATTTT	NA	TRBV18	TRBJ1-5	few
CASRGALTEAFF	TGTGCCAGCAGAGGGGCGCTCACTGAAGCTTTCTTT	NA	TRBV27	TRBJ1-1	NA
CASSSGGSYNEQFF	TGTGCCAGCAGTTCGGGGGGTTCCTACAATGAGCAGTTCTTC	TRBD2	TRBV27	TRBJ2-1	NA
CATSVGLAEPKNNEQFF	TGTGCCACCAGTGTGGGACTAGCGGAACCAAAAAACAATGAGCAGTTCTTC	TRBD2	TRBV24-1	TRBJ2-1	NA
CASKSPGVEQYF	TGTGCCAGCAAATCACCGGGGGTCGAGCAGTACTTC	NA	TRBV27	TRBJ2-7	NA
CASSIGQAYGYTF	TGCGCCAGCAGCATTGGACAGGCCTATGGCTACACCTTC	TRBD1	TRBV5-1	TRBJ1-2	NA
CASSLEEDYTGELFF	TGTGCCAGCAGCCTGGAGGAGGACTACACCGGGGAGCTGTTTTTT	NA	TRBV9	TRBJ2-2	NA
CASSPPSSTSAQFF	TGTGCCAGCTCACCACCGAGTTCGACTAGCGCGCAGTTCTTC	TRBD2	TRBV18	TRBJ2-1	NA
CASRIKGTVNTEAFF	TGTGCCAGCAGAATCAAAGGGACAGTGAACACTGAAGCTTTCTTT	TRBD1	TRBV5-4	TRBJ1-1	NA
CASSPGQGGYGYTF	TGCGCCAGCAGCCCTGGACAGGGCGGCTATGGCTACACCTTC	TRBD1	TRBV5-1	TRBJ1-2	NA
CASSQSGEYEQYF	TGCGCCAGCAGCCAGAGCGGGGAGTACGAGCAGTACTTC	TRBD2	TRBV5-1	TRBJ2-7	NA
CASSRSQGFGNTIYF	TGTGCCAGTAGTCGTTCACAGGGGTTTGGAAACACCATATATTTT	TRBD1	TRBV19	TRBJ1-3	NA
CASSLVSGGELFF	TGCGCCAGCAGCTTGGTTTCGGGCGGGGAGCTGTTTTTT	NA	TRBV5-1	TRBJ2-2	NA
CASSLGTSGTGELFF	TGCGCCAGCAGCTTGGGGACTAGCGGGACCGGGGAGCTGTTTTTT	TRBD2	TRBV5-1	TRBJ2-2	NA
CASSLEAQGWNEQFF	TGTGCCAGCAGCTTGGAAGCGCAGGGGTGGAATGAGCAGTTCTTC	NA	TRBV5-6	TRBJ2-1	NA
CASTSGLAGGEQFF	TGTGCCAGCACTTCAGGACTAGCGGGAGGTGAGCAGTTCTTC	TRBD2	TRBV27	TRBJ2-1	NA
CASSLTRSTGELFF	TGTGCCAGCAGCTTAACCCGGTCAACCGGGGAGCTGTTTTTT	NA	TRBV7-3	TRBJ2-2	NA
CASSYRGPGTEAFF	TGTGCCAGCAGCTACAGGGGGCCGGGGACTGAAGCTTTCTTT	TRBD1	TRBV2	TRBJ1-1	NA
CSASPGGDGIWPQHF	TGCAGTGCTAGTCCCGGGGGAGACGGAATCTGGCCCCAGCATTTT	NA	TRBV20-1	TRBJ1-5	once
CASSSPTGDNEKLFF	TGTGCCAGTAGTAGCCCGACGGGAGACAATGAAAAACTGTTTTTT	NA	TRBV19	TRBJ1-4	NA
CASSEERNQPQHF	TGTGCCAGCAGTGAAGAGAGGAATCAGCCCCAGCATTTT	NA	TRBV6-1	TRBJ1-5	NA
CATLGEGAYEQYF	TGTGCCACCCTAGGGGAGGGCGCCTACGAGCAGTACTTC	TRBD2	TRBV10-3	TRBJ2-7	once